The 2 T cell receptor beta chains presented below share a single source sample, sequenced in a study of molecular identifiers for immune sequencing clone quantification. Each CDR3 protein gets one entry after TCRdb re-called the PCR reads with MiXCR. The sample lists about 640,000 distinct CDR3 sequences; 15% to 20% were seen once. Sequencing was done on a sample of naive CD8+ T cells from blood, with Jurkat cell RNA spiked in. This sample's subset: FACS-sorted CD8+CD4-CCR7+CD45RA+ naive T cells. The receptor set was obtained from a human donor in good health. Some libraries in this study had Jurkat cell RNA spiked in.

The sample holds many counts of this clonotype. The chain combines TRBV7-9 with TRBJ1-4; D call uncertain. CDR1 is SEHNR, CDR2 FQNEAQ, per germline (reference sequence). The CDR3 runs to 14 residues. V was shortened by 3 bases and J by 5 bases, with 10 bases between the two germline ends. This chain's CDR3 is CASSFVGLNEKLFF. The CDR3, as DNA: TGTGCCAGCAGCTTTGTTGGCCTCAATGAAAAACTGTTTTTT.

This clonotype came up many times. The DNA for the CDR3 is TGTGCCAGCAGCTCCCCCCGACAGGAAAACTCTGGGGCCAACGTCCTGACTTTC. Its protein product is CASSSPRQENSGANVLTF. The V and J genes are TRBV7-9 and TRBJ2-6; perhaps TRBD1 as D (6 bases). The CDR3 has 18 amino acids. CDR1 and CDR2 (germline): SEHNR, FQNEAQ (reference sequence). V was trimmed by 4 bases and J by 0 bases, leaving 16 bases between them.